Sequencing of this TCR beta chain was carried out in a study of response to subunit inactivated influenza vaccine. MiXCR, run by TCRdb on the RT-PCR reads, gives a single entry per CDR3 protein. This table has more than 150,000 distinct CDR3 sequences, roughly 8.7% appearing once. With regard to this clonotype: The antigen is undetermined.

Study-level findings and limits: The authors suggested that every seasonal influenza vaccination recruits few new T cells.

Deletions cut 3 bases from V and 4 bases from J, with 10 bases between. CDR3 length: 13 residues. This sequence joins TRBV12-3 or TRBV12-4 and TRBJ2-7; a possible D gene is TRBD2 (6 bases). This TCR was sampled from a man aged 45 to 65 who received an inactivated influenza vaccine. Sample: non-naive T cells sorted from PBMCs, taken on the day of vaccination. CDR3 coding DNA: TGTGCCAGCAGTTTCCGGGAGTGGTACGAGCAGTACTTC. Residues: CASSFREWYEQYF.